This T cell receptor (beta chain) emerged from a study of beta chain features in type 1 diabetes. Findings and limits, study-wide: Junctions at VDJ sites from type 1 diabetes patients had fewer insertions and more deletions.

Sorting with CD45RO/CCR7/CD25/CD127/CD95/CD27 yielded naive, central memory, regulatory and stem-like memory CD4+ cells. The authors reverse transcribed all of the isolated RNA, so sequencing captured expressed TCRB transcripts. Profiling relied on immunoSEQ multiplex PCR, and the TCRdb table lists in-frame clones only, not all of them. The top ten hold 0.06% to 0.07% of the sample, which has 450,000 to 550,000 clones, over 25% seen once. Remarks on this clone: Its specificity is not known. The sample contains more than one DNA sequence encoding this CDR3.

The sequenced material came from naive CD4+ T cells from blood. This clonotype was obtained from a man aged 18 to 30 in good health.

In nucleotides, the CDR3 is TGTGCCATCAGTGAGCCCCAAGAGACCCAGTACTTC. Protein: CAISEPQETQYF. The chain is built from TRBV10-3 and TRBJ2-5; D not resolved. Germline V CDR1 and CDR2: ENHRY, SYGVKD. This CDR3 spans 12 amino acids. Trimming took 2 bases from V and 1 from J, leaving 2 bases between them.